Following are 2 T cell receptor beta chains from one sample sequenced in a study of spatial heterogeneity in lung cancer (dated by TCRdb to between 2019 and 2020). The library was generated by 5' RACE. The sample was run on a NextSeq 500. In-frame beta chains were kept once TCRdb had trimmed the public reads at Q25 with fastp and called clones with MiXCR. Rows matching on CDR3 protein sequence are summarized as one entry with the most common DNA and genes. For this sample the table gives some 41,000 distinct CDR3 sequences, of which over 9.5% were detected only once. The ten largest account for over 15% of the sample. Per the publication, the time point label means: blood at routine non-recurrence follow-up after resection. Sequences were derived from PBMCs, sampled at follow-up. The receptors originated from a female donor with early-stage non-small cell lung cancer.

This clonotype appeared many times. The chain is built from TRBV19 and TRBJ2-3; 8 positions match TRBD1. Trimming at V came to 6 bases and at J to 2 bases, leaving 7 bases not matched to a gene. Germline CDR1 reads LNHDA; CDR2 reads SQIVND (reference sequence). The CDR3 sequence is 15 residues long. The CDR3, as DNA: TGTGCCAGTAGGGACAGGACAGGGTCCACAGATACGCAGTATTTT. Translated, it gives CASRDRTGSTDTQYF.

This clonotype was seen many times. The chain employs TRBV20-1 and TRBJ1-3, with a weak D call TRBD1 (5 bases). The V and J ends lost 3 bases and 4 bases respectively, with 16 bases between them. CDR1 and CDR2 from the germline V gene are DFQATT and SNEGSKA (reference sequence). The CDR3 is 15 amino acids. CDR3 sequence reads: CSARTEFDAGNTIYF. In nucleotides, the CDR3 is TGCAGTGCTAGGACAGAGTTCGACGCGGGAAACACCATATATTTT.